The 9 T cell receptor beta chains in this list originate from one sample, sequenced in a study of cytomegalovirus exposure and HLA in healthy donors. With 60 Vbeta and 13 Jbeta primers, the PCR was carried out. The protocol was immunoSEQ multiplex PCR, while the TCRdb copy is restricted to in-frame clones and leaves out a portion. The sample has about 190,000 clones, just under 75% seen once. Source material: PBMCs. The source of these receptors is a man aged 25-45 years in good health and CMV-seropositive.

Worth noting for this clone: The identical CDR3 is also encoded by other nucleotide sequences in the sample. V and J are TRBV7-8 and TRBJ1-2; D is unclear. Germline values: CDR1 SGHVS, CDR2 FQNEAQ. Deletions cut 2 bases from V and 2 bases from J, with 3 bases between. The CDR3 is 12 residues long. CDR3: CASSLQNYGYTF. The CDR3 nucleotides are TGTGCCAGCAGCTTACAGAACTATGGCTACACCTTC. Using reference TRBV7-8 and TRBJ1-2 for the parts outside the CDR3, the full variable domain is GAGVSQSPRYKVAKRGQDVALRCDPISGHVSLFWYQQALGQGPEFLTYFQNEAQLDKSGLPSDRFFAERPEGSVSTLKIQRTQQEDSAVYLCASSLQNYGYTFGSGTRLTVV.

The rearrangement uses TRBV30 and TRBJ1-2, with D unresolved. V was trimmed by 0 bases and J by 7 bases, leaving 12 bases between them. The CDR3 covers 13 residues. Per the germline V gene, CDR1 is GTSNPN and CDR2 is SVGIG (reference sequence). The CDR3 nucleotides read TGTGCCTGGAGTGTTAGCTCGAATATTGGCTACACCTTC. This sequence encodes CAWSVSSNIGYTF.

This clone came up a few times. This rearrangement joins TRBV7-6 to TRBJ2-5, with 10 bases lining up with TRBD2. The CDR3 is made up of 17 amino acids. Trimming cost V 7 bases and J 4 bases; bases outside gene matches: 15. Per the germline V gene, CDR1 is SGHVS and CDR2 is FNYEAQ. Written as DNA, the CDR3 is TGTGCCAGCACCCAGAACGGAGCGGGAGGGAGATCAGAGACCCAGTACTTC. Amino acid sequence: CASTQNGAGGRSETQYF. Full variable domain (missing parts from reference TRBV7-6 and TRBJ2-5): GAGVSQSPRYKVTKRGQDVALRCDPISGHVSLYWYRQALGQGPEFLTYFNYEAQQDKSGLPNDRFSAERPEGSISTLTIQRTEQRDSAMYRCASTQNGAGGRSETQYFGPGTRLLVL.

The chain has TRBV10-3 and TRBJ2-4, with 13 bases aligning to TRBD2. CDR1 and CDR2 (germline): ENHRY, SYGVKD. With 6 bases clipped from V and 5 bases from J, the junction kept 4 bases outside the gene matches. The CDR3 extends over 15 amino acids. This CDR3 is CAISSTSGRENIQYF. CDR3 DNA: TGTGCCATCAGCAGTACTAGCGGGAGGGAAAACATTCAGTACTTC.

V usage is TRBV19 and J usage is TRBJ2-3; 8 nucleotides match TRBD1. Trimming removed 4 bases from V and 2 bases from J; junction bases left unmatched: 5. CDR3 length: 15 amino acids. Germline V gene lookup returns CDR1 LNHDA and CDR2 SQIVND (reference sequence). DNA for the CDR3: TGTGCCAGTAGTAGAGCGGACAGGGACACAGATACGCAGTATTTT. Encoded protein: CASSRADRDTDTQYF.

A single count supports this clone. V is TRBV27 and J is TRBJ2-5; TRBD1 agrees at 7 bases. The J call may be mistaken, given a closer DNA end match to TRBJ2-7. Germline-derived CDR1 and CDR2 are MNHEY and SMNVEV (reference sequence). This CDR3 is built from 14 residues. The CDR3 DNA sequence: TGTGCCAGCAGTGGTGGAGACAGGGTCCACGAGCAGTACTTC. This translates into CASSGGDRVHEQYF.

The chain combines TRBV5-1 with TRBJ2-1; D perhaps matches TRBD2 (8 bases). V lost 4 bases and J 9 bases, leaving 20 bases between the germline ends. The CDR3 has 15 amino acids. Germline-derived CDR1 and CDR2 are SGHRS and YFSETQ. CDR3 in amino acids: CASSPGTSKGAEQFF. The CDR3 DNA is TGCGCCAGCAGCCCCGGGACTAGTAAGGGGGCTGAGCAGTTCTTC.

The J gene is TRBJ2-7, the V gene TRBV2, with 14 bases that match TRBD2. This CDR3 has 14 residues. Germline-derived CDR1 and CDR2 are SNHLY and FYNNEI. Germline trimming cut 6 bases from V and 11 bases from J; bases unmatched to any gene: 9. The CDR3 sequence is CASSLGLAGDDEYF. In DNA, the CDR3 is TGTGCCAGCAGCTTGGGACTAGCGGGAGATGACGAGTACTTC.

V and J are TRBV11-1 and TRBJ2-7; 8 nucleotides align to TRBD1. The CDR3 has 14 residues. J was trimmed by 3 bases and V by 5 bases; bases with no gene match: 6. The germline CDR1 and CDR2 sequences are SGHAT and FQDESV (reference sequence). The CDR3 DNA follows: TGTGCCAGCAGCAGACTCGGACAGGGCTACGAGCAGTACTTC. This sequence encodes CASSRLGQGYEQYF.